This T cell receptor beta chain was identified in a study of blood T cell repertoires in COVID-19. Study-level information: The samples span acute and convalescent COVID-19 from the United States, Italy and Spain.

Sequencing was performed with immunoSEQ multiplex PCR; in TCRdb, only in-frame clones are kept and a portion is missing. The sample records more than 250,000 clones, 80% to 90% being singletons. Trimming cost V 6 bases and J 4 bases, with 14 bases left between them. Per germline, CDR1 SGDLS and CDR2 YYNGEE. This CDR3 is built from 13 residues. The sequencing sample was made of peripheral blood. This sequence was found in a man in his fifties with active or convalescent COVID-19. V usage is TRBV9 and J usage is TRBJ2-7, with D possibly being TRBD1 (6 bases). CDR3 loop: CASKRTAHYEQYF. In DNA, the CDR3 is TGTGCCAGCAAGAGGACAGCACATTACGAGCAGTACTTC.